This T cell receptor beta chain emerged from a study of radiation and T cells in renal cell carcinoma. Generated by immunoSEQ multiplex PCR, the TCRdb table keeps only in-frame clones and is missing some. The repertoire has 100,000 to 150,000 clones, roughly four fifths of them found once; the top ten carry 3%. Notes on this clone: Its antigen is as yet unknown.

As for time point: baseline pretreatment blood. Noted treatment: 15 Gy SBRT to primary tumor, nephrectomy 4 weeks later. Serial blood draws occurred at baseline and 2 and 4 weeks post-SBRT. Germline values: CDR1 MNHEY, CDR2 SMNVEV (reference sequence). The CDR3 spans 13 residues. Unmatched junction bases numbered 8, after V lost 10 bases and J lost 5 bases. Study conclusions and caveats: From baseline, blood top tumor clonotypes peaked at 2 weeks post-radiation.

The sample was blood, taken from a patient whose treatment included radiotherapy and nephrectomy. This clonotype was sampled from a woman aged 60-70 years with renal cell carcinoma. The chain joins TRBV27 to TRBJ2-1; 7 bases map to TRBD1. The CDR3 nucleotides read TGTGCCACAGTGGACAGGAAAGACAATGAGCAGTTCTTC. It specifies CATVDRKDNEQFF.